Presented here are 32 T cell receptor beta chains from one specimen sequenced in a study of T cell responses to AZD1222 COVID-19 vaccine. Method: immunoSEQ multiplex PCR; TCRdb's copy keeps in-frame clones and lacks some. The data hold over 85,000 clones, with almost 90% observed a single time. Specimen: peripheral blood, collected 28 days after the second AZD1222 dose. These receptors were obtained from an adult who received the AZD1222 COVID-19 vaccine.

The chain couples TRBV29-1 to TRBJ1-2; D ambiguous. From germline, CDR1 is SQVTM and CDR2 ANQGSEA. Trimming removed 5 bases from V and 5 bases from J, with 15 bases in between. CDR3 size: 13 residues. In nucleotides, the CDR3 is TGCAGCGTTTCTCCGAGGGCGAGGTATGGCTACACCTTC. It translates to CSVSPRARYGYTF.

The gene calls are TRBV6-5 and TRBJ2-7; D is possibly TRBD2 (5 bases). The CDR3 consists of 13 residues. In germline, CDR1 is MNHEY, CDR2 SVGAGI. Trimming took 11 bases from V and 12 from J, leaving 26 bases between them. CDR3 protein: CALSASWKREPYF. The DNA for the CDR3 is TGTGCCCTCTCGGCTAGCTGGAAGAGAGAACCGTACTTC.

The chain combines TRBV19 with TRBJ1-2; D is unresolved. Germline CDR1 is LNHDA and CDR2 is SQIVND (reference sequence). The CDR3 length is 11 residues. The V and J ends lost 11 bases and 1 base respectively, with 8 bases between them. In nucleotides, the CDR3 is TGTGCCGCCAGACTTAACTATGGCTACACCTTC. It is translated as CAARLNYGYTF.

For the CDR3, the DNA is TGTGCCAGCAGTTTCCGGGCCGCGCCCGCCTACGAGCAGTACTTC. The encoded protein is CASSFRAAPAYEQYF. The V gene is TRBV28, the J gene TRBJ2-7; no definite D call. Trimming took off 3 bases at V and 2 bases at J, with 14 bases between the two ends. Per the germline V gene, CDR1 is MDHEN and CDR2 is SYDVKM. The length of the CDR3 is 15 residues.

With respect to this clone: Other DNA sequences in this specimen translate into the identical CDR3. The chain joins TRBV27 to TRBJ2-7, with D unclear. V was pared by 5 bases and J by 3 bases, with 11 bases between. Germline assignment: CDR1 MNHEY and CDR2 SMNVEV (reference sequence). The CDR3 has 13 residues. CDR3 sequence (DNA): TGTGCCAGCAGTACCAGCCGGAGCTACGAGCAGTACTTC. It is translated as CASSTSRSYEQYF.

The chain has TRBV15 and TRBJ2-1, with TRBD1 as a possible D gene (7 bases). Trimming took off 7 bases at V and 6 bases at J, with 22 bases between the two ends. The CDR3 loop spans 16 amino acids. Looked up from germline, CDR1 is LNHNV and CDR2 is YYDKDF (reference sequence). For the CDR3, the DNA is TGTGCCACCACTACTATTACGGACAGGCGGGGCAATGAGCAGTTCTTC. It is translated as CATTTITDRRGNEQFF.

The chain uses TRBV28 and TRBJ2-7; D call uncertain. Between the trimmed V and J ends, which lost 7 bases and 4 bases, there was a span of 14 bases. The V gene's germline CDR1 is MDHEN and CDR2 SYDVKM. The CDR3 contains 13 residues. The chain's CDR3 is CASTHKGSYEQYF. The CDR3 DNA follows: TGTGCCAGCACCCACAAAGGGTCGTACGAGCAGTACTTC.

The CDR3 sequence: CASSQEIGGLSTDTQYF. CDR3 nucleotide sequence: TGTGCCAGCAGCCAAGAAATCGGGGGACTCTCCACAGATACGCAGTATTTT. The chain carries TRBV4-2 and TRBJ2-3, with a weak D call TRBD2 (6 bases). The V gene lost 0 bases and the J gene lost 2 bases, with 15 bases spanning the gap. Germline values: CDR1 LGHNA, CDR2 YNFKEQ. This CDR3 region has 17 residues.

The CDR3: CASSADRDSGNTIYF. The CDR3 region has the DNA TGCGCCAGCAGCGCCGACAGAGACTCTGGAAACACCATATATTTT. The rearrangement uses TRBV5-1 and TRBJ1-3, with D maybe TRBD1 (5 bases). CDR1 SGHRS and CDR2 YFSETQ come from the germline V gene. CDR3 length equals 15 residues. Trimming took off 4 bases at V and 0 bases at J, with 11 bases between the two ends.

This clone was counted only a few times. The J gene is TRBJ1-2, the V gene TRBV6-1; 7 bases agree with TRBD1. The trim removed 2 bases at V and 8 bases at J, leaving 14 bases unmatched. The CDR3 length is 16 residues. Germline V lookup: CDR1 MNHNS, CDR2 SASEGT. DNA for the CDR3: TGTGCCAGCAGTGAAAGTCCAGGGACAGAACTTGGGGGCTACACCTTC. Protein: CASSESPGTELGGYTF.

The chain links TRBV28 to TRBJ1-5; no reliable D call. The CDR3 runs 14 residues. The ends were cut back, 4 bases at V and 0 bases at J, with 7 bases in the middle. Germline V gene lookup returns CDR1 MDHEN and CDR2 SYDVKM. CDR3 bases: TGTGCCAGCAGTTATCCGGATAGCAATCAGCCCCAGCATTTT. Residues: CASSYPDSNQPQHF.

V is TRBV21-1 and J is TRBJ2-7; the table's TRBD2 call for D was not verified on the DNA. TRBV21-1 is classified as a pseudogene. This CDR3 contains 21 residues. CDR3 region: CASSPMGSGTRFGRMGYEQYF. In nucleotides, the CDR3 is TGTGCCAGCAGCCCAATGGGATCCGGGACTAGATTTGGGAGGATGGGGTACGAGCAGTACTTC.

The rearrangement uses TRBV19 and TRBJ1-5; D is ambiguous. There are 13 residues in the CDR3. Trimming took 8 bases from V and 0 from J, leaving 8 bases between them. CDR1 LNHDA and CDR2 SQIVND come from the germline V gene (reference sequence). The CDR3 loop reads CASQHYSNQPQHF. As DNA, the CDR3 is TGTGCCAGTCAACACTATAGCAATCAGCCCCAGCATTTT.

The V gene is TRBV7-8, the J gene TRBJ1-4; D not resolved. The V gene's germline CDR1 is SGHVS and CDR2 FQNEAQ. V dropped 1 base and J dropped 10 bases, with 13 bases sitting between them. CDR3 length: 14 residues. The CDR3 DNA reads TGTGCCAGCAGCTTAGACTGGCCAGGACCAAAACTGTTTTTT. Translated, it gives CASSLDWPGPKLFF. The whole variable domain, filled in from reference TRBV7-8 and TRBJ1-4, reads GAGVSQSPRYKVAKRGQDVALRCDPISGHVSLFWYQQALGQGPEFLTYFQNEAQLDKSGLPSDRFFAERPEGSVSTLKIQRTQQEDSAVYLCASSLDWPGPKLFFGSGTQLSVL.

The chain couples TRBV30 to TRBJ1-2, with TRBD1 matching 7 bases. This CDR3 contains 14 residues. V dropped 2 bases and J dropped 8; count of bases not matched to a gene: 11. The germline V gene has CDR1 GTSNPN and CDR2 SVGIG (reference sequence). The CDR3 nucleotides read TGTGCCTGGAGTATGATTACAGGGGTAGGGGGCTACACCTTC. Protein sequence: CAWSMITGVGGYTF.

This clone was counted at least ten times. The chain combines TRBV6-6 with TRBJ1-6; possibly TRBD1 for D (5 bases). Trimming shortened V by 0 bases and J by 8 bases, and 8 bases separated the two germline ends. Germline CDR1 MNHNY, CDR2 SVGAGI (reference sequence). The CDR3 covers 14 residues. CDR3: CASSYSGEDSPLHF. DNA for the CDR3: TGTGCCAGCAGTTACTCGGGGGAGGATTCACCCCTCCACTTT.

This chain links TRBV12-3 or TRBV12-4 with TRBJ1-2, with D possibly matching TRBD1 (5 bases). V shed 6 bases and J shed 0 bases, with 8 bases lying between them. This CDR3 is built from 13 residues. The CDR3 DNA follows: TGTGCCAGCAGCAAGACAGCTAACTATGGCTACACCTTC. It specifies CASSKTANYGYTF.

The genes are TRBV30 and TRBJ1-3, with D uncertain. This CDR3 contains 14 residues. CDR1 is GTSNPN, CDR2 SVGIG, per germline (reference sequence). V was clipped by 3 bases and J by 0 bases, with 9 bases between them. CDR3 DNA sequence: TGTGCCTGGAGGGCCGGTTTCTCTGGAAACACCATATATTTT. It codes for CAWRAGFSGNTIYF.

The CDR3, as DNA: TGCAGCTTCTCTAGACAGGGAAGGACAGATACGCAGTATTTT. This encodes CSFSRQGRTDTQYF. V and J are TRBV29-1 and TRBJ2-3, with TRBD1 matching over 7 bases. Per germline, CDR1 SQVTM and CDR2 ANQGSEA. Trimming at V came to 8 bases and at J to 3 bases, leaving 11 bases not matched to a gene. CDR3 length: 14 residues.

Written as DNA, the CDR3 is TGTGCCAGCAGTTTACGGCGCGGGGGGCCCTACAATGAGCAGTTCTTC. Protein product: CASSLRRGGPYNEQFF. The chain has TRBV28 and TRBJ2-1; TRBD2 matches 8 bases. This CDR3 spans 16 amino acids. CDR1 is MDHEN and CDR2 is SYDVKM in the germline V gene. With 2 bases clipped from V and 2 bases from J, the junction kept 5 bases outside the gene matches.

The chain recombines TRBV21-1 with TRBJ2-7; TRBD2, the table's D call, lacks a check against the DNA. TRBV21-1 represents a pseudogene. The CDR3 consists of 16 residues. CDR3 in DNA: TGTGCCAGCACCTACTTAAAACCGGGACTGGGCTACGAGCAGTACTTC. Amino acids: CASTYLKPGLGYEQYF.

The chain is built from TRBV27 and TRBJ2-7, with 9 positions matching TRBD1. V dropped 6 bases and J dropped 3; count of bases not matched to a gene: 6. Germline-derived CDR1 and CDR2 are MNHEY and SMNVEV (reference sequence). CDR3 length: 14 amino acids. DNA of the CDR3: TGTGCCAGCAGGGGGACAGGGAGATACTACGAGCAGTACTTC. Translating gives CASRGTGRYYEQYF.

The chain has TRBV12-3 or TRBV12-4 and TRBJ2-7; 14 bases agree with TRBD2. Trimming at V came to 5 bases and at J to 6 bases, leaving 0 bases not matched to a gene. The CDR3 extends over 13 amino acids. CDR3 coding DNA: TGTGCCAGCAGTGGACTAGCGGGAGGCGAGCAGTACTTC. Residues: CASSGLAGGEQYF.

The rearrangement links TRBV18 to TRBJ2-2, with 7 bases that match TRBD1. CDR3 size: 17 residues. J lost 0 bases, V lost 3 bases, and 7 bases had no gene match. Germline V CDR1 and CDR2: KGHSH, LQKENI. CDR3 residues: CASSPSGQSANTGELFF. The CDR3 nucleotides read TGTGCCAGCTCACCCTCGGGACAGTCCGCGAACACCGGGGAGCTGTTTTTT. The variable domain in full, with the rest retrieved from reference TRBV18 and TRBJ2-2, is NAGVMQNPRHLVRRRGQEARLRCSPMKGHSHVYWYRQLPEEGLKFMVYLQKENIIDESGMPKERFSAEFPKEGPSILRIQQVVRGDSAAYFCASSPSGQSANTGELFFGEGSRLTVL.

The rearrangement joins TRBV4-1 to TRBJ1-2; D remains ambiguous. Trimming removed 1 base at V and 4 bases at J, with 10 bases between. Germline CDR1 and CDR2: MGHRA and YSYEKL. CDR3 length: 14 amino acids. CDR3 DNA: TGCGCCAGCAGCCAAGTTAGCCCTGCCTATGGCTACACCTTC. It translates to CASSQVSPAYGYTF.

The gene calls are TRBV27 and TRBJ1-1; D gene ambiguous. This CDR3 is 13 amino acids long. With 5 bases removed from V and 2 bases from J, the gap between germline ends came to 9 bases. Germline assignment: CDR1 MNHEY and CDR2 SMNVEV (reference sequence). The CDR3 spells CASSRGLNTEAFF. The CDR3 coding sequence is TGTGCCAGCAGTCGCGGGTTAAACACTGAAGCTTTCTTT.

V is TRBV7-6 and J is TRBJ2-1, with 10 bases identical to TRBD2. Trimming removed 6 bases from V and 3 bases from J; junction bases left unmatched: 5. The CDR3 is 15 amino acids. In germline, CDR1 is SGHVS, CDR2 FNYEAQ. CDR3 amino acids: CASRFTSGVYNEQFF. The CDR3, as DNA: TGTGCCAGCAGGTTTACTAGCGGGGTCTACAATGAGCAGTTCTTC.

J is TRBJ1-3 and V is TRBV5-1; 8 bases fit TRBD1. Germline V gives CDR1 SGHRS, CDR2 YFSETQ. V was clipped by 5 bases and J by 0 bases; unmatched bases: 4. This CDR3 is 15 amino acids long. CDR3 loop: CASRGQAISGNTIYF. CDR3 coding DNA: TGCGCCAGCAGGGGACAGGCTATCTCTGGAAACACCATATATTTT.

The V call is TRBV30, the J call TRBJ1-6; TRBD1 matches at 7 bases. CDR3 length: 15 residues. J was trimmed by 10 bases and V by 3 bases; bases with no gene match: 12. The germline V gene has CDR1 GTSNPN and CDR2 SVGIG (reference sequence). CDR3 in DNA: TGTGCCTGGAGCACCTCCCCAGGGGGTATGTCACCCCTCCACTTT. Residues: CAWSTSPGGMSPLHF.

This chain links TRBV12-3 or TRBV12-4 with TRBJ2-5; TRBD1 agrees at 8 bases. The CDR3 covers 13 residues. V dropped 3 bases and J dropped 5; count of bases not matched to a gene: 2. Here the CDR3 DNA reads TGTGCCAGCAGTTTGGACAGGGATGAGACCCAGTACTTC. Amino acid sequence: CASSLDRDETQYF.

The genes are TRBV10-3 and TRBJ1-2, with D tentatively TRBD1 (6 bases). This CDR3 spans 11 amino acids. The V and J ends lost 7 bases and 8 bases respectively, with 11 bases between them. CDR1 is ENHRY, CDR2 SYGVKD, per germline. The CDR3 DNA reads as TGTGCCATCACGCCAGGGGTAGGCTACACCTTC. Translated, it gives CAITPGVGYTF.

The CDR3 nucleotides are TGTGCCAGCAGTTCTAGCGGGAGGGGCTACAATGAGCAGTTCTTC. It specifies CASSSSGRGYNEQFF. This sequence joins TRBV28 and TRBJ2-1; 12 bases fit TRBD2. This CDR3 is built from 15 residues. V shed 4 bases and J 3 bases; nucleotides not matched to a gene: 1. Germline V gene lookup returns CDR1 MDHEN and CDR2 SYDVKM.